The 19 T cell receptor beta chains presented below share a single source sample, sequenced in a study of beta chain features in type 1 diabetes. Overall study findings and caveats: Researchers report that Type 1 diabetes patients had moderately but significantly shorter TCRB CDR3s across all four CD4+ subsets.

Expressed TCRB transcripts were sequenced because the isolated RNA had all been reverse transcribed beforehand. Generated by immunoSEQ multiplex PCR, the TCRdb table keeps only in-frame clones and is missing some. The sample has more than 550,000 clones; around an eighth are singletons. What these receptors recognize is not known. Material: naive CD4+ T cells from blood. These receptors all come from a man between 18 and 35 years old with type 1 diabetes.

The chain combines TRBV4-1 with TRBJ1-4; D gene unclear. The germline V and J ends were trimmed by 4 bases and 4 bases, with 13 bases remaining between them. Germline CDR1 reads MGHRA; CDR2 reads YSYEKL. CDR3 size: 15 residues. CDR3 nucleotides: TGCGCCAGCAGCCTCCCGGCCAGGTATAATGAAAAACTGTTTTTT. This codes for CASSLPARYNEKLFF.

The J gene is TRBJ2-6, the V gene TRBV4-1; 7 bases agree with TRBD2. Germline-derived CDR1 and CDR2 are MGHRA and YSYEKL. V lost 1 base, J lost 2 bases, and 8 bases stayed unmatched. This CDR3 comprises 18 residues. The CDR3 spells CASSQVAAGPPGANVLTF. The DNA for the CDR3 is TGCGCCAGCAGCCAAGTGGCAGCGGGGCCCCCTGGGGCCAACGTCCTGACTTTC.

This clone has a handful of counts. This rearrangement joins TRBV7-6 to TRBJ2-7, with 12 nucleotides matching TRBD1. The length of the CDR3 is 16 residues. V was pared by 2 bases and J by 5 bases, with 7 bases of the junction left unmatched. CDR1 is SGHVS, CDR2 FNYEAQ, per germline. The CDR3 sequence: CASSLPPGQGAHEQYF. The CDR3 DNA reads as TGTGCCAGCAGCTTACCACCGGGACAGGGGGCCCACGAGCAGTACTTC.

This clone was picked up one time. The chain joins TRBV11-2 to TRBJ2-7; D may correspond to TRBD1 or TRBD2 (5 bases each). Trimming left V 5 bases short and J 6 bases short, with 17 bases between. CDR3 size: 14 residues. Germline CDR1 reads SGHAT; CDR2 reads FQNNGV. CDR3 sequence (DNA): TGTGCCAGCAGCCAGGGAGCTGTGGCCACCGAGCAGTACTTC. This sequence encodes CASSQGAVATEQYF.

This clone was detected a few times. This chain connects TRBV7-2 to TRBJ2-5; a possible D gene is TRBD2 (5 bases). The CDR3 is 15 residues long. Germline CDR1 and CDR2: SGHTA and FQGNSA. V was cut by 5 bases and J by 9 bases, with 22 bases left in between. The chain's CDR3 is CASSLVTFSGRAQYF. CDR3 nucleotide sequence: TGTGCCAGCAGCCTAGTCACGTTCAGCGGTAGGGCCCAGTACTTC.

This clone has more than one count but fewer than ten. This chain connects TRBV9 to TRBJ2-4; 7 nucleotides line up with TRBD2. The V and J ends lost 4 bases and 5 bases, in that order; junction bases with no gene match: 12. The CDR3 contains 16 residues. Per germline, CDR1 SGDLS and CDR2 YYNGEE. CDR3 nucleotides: TGTGCCAGCAGCCCCCACCCCGGGGGAGGGCAAAACATTCAGTACTTC. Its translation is CASSPHPGGGQNIQYF.

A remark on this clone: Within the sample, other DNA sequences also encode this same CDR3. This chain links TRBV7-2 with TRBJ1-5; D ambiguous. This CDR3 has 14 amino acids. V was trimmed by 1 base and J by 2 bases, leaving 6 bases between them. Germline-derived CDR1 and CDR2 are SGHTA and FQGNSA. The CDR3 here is CASSLVWGNQPQHF. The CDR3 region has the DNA TGTGCCAGCAGCTTAGTTTGGGGCAATCAGCCCCAGCATTTT.

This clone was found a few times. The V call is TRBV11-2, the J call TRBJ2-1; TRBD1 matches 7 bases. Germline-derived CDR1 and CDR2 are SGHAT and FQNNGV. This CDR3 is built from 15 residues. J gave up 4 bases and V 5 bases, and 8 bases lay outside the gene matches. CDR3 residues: CASSLLPDRYNEQFF. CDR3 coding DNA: TGTGCCAGCAGCCTCCTACCGGACAGGTACAATGAGCAGTTCTTC.

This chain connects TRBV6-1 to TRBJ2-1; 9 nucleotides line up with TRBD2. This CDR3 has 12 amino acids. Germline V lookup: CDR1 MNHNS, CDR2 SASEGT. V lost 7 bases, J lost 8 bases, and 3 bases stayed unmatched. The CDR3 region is CASTSGNYEQFF. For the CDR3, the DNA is TGTGCCAGCACTAGCGGGAACTATGAGCAGTTCTTC.

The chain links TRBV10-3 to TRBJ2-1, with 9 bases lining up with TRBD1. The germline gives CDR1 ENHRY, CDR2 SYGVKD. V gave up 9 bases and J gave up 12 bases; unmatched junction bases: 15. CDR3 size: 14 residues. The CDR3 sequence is CAIRPGQGERGQFF. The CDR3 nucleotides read TGTGCCATACGACCGGGACAGGGCGAAAGGGGGCAGTTCTTC.

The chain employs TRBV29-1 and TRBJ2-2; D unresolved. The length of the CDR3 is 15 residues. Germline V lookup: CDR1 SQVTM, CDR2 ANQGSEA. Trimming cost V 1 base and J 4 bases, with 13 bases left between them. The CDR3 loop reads CSVEVEGKSTGELFF. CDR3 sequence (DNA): TGCAGCGTTGAAGTAGAAGGGAAGAGCACCGGGGAGCTGTTTTTT.

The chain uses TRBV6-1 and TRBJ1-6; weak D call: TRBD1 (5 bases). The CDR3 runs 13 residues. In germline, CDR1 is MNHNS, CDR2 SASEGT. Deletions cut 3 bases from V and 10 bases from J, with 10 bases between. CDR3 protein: CASSDVRGSPLHF. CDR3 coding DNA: TGTGCCAGCAGTGATGTGAGGGGATCACCCCTCCACTTT.

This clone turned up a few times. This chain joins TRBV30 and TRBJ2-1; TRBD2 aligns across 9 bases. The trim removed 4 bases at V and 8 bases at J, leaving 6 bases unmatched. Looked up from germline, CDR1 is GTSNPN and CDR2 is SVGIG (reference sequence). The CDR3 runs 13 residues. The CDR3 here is CAWTAGGGDEQFF. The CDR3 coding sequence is TGTGCCTGGACAGCGGGAGGCGGCGATGAGCAGTTCTTC.

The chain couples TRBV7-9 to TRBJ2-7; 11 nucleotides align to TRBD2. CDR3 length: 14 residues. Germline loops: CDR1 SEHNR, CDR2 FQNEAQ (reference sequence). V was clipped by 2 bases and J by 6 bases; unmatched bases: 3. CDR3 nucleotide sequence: TGTGCCAGCAGCTTACGCGGGACTAGCGGCGAGCAGTACTTC. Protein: CASSLRGTSGEQYF.

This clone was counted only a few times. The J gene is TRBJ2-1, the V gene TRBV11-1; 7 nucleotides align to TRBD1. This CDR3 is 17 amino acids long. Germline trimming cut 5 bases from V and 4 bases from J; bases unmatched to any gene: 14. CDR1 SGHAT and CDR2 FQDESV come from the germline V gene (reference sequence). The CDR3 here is CASSQTSGTDAYNEQFF. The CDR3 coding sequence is TGTGCCAGCAGCCAGACATCCGGGACAGATGCTTACAATGAGCAGTTCTTC. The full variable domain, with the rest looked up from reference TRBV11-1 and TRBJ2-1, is EAEVAQSPRYKITEKSQAVAFWCDPISGHATLYWYRQILGQGPELLVQFQDESVVDDSQLPKDRFSAERLKGVDSTLKIQPAELGDSAMYLCASSQTSGTDAYNEQFFGPGTRLTVL.

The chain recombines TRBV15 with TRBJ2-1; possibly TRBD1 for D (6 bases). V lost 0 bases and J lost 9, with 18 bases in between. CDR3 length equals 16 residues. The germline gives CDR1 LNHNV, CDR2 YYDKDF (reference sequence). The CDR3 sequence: CATSRDNPALRGEQFF. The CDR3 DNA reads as TGTGCCACCAGCAGAGATAACCCCGCCCTCAGGGGTGAGCAGTTCTTC.

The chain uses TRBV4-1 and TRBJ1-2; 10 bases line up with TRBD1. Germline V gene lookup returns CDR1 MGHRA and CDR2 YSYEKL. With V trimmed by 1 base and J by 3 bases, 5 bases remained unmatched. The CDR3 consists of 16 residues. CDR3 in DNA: TGCGCCAGCAGCCAAGGACCCGGGACAGGGGACTATGGCTACACCTTC. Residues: CASSQGPGTGDYGYTF.

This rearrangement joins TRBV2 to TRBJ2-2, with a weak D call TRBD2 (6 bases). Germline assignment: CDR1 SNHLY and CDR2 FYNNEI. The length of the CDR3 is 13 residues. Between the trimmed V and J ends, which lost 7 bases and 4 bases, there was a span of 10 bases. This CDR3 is CASKTAGTGELFF. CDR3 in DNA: TGTGCCAGCAAGACAGCGGGCACCGGGGAGCTGTTTTTT.

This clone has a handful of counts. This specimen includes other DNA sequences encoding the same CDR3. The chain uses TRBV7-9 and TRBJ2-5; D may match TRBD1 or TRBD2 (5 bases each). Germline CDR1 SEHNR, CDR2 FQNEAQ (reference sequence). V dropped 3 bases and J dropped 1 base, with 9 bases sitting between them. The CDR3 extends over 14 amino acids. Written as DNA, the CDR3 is TGTGCCAGCAGCTTCGGGACGGGCCAAGAGACCCAGTACTTC. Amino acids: CASSFGTGQETQYF.